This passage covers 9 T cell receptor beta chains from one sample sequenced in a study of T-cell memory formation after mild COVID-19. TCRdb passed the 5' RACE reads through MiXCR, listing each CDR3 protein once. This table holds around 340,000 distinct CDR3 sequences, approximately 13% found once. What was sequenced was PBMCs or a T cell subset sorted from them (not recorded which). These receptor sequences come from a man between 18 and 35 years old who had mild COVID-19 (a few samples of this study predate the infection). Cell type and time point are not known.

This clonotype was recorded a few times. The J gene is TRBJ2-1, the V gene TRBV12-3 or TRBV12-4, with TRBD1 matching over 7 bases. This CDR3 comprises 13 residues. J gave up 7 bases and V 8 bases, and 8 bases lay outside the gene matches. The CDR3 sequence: CASGDSGGNEQFF. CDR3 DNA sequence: TGTGCCAGCGGGGACAGCGGAGGAAATGAGCAGTTCTTC.

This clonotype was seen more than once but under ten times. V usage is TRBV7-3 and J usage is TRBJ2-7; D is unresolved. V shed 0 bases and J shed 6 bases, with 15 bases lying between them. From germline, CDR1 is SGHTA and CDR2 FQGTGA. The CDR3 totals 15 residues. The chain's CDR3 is CASSLTRLQNSEQYV. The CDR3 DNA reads TGTGCCAGCAGCTTAACGCGGCTGCAGAACAGCGAGCAGTACGTC.

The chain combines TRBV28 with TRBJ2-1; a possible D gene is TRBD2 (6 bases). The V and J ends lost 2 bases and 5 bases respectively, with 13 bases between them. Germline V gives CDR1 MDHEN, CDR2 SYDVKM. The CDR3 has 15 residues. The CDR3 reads CASSLLGGVNNEQFF. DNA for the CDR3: TGTGCCAGCAGTTTACTCGGCGGGGTTAACAATGAGCAGTTCTTC.

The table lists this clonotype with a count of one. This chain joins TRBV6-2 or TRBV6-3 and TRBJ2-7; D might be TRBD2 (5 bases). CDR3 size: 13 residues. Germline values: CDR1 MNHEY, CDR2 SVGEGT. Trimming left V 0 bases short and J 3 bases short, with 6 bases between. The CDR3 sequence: CASSYSRDYEQYF. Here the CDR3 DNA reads TGTGCCAGCAGTTACTCGAGGGACTACGAGCAGTACTTC.

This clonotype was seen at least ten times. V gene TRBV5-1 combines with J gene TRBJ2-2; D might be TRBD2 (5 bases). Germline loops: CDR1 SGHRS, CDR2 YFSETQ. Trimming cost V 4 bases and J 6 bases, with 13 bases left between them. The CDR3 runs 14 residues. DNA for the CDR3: TGCGCCAGCAGCCCGGACGGGGTAGCCGGGGAGCTGTTTTTT. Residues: CASSPDGVAGELFF.

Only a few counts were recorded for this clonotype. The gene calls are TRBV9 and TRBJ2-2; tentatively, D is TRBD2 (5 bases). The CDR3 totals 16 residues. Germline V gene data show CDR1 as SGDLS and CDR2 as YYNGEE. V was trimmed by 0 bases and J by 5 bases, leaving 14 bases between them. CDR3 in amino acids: CASSVAPRGETGELFF. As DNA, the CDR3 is TGTGCCAGCAGCGTAGCTCCACGGGGTGAAACCGGGGAGCTGTTTTTT.

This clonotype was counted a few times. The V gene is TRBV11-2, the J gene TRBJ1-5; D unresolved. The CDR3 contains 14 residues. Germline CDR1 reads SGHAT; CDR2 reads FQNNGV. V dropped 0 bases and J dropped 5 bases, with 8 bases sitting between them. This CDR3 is CASSLDYGDQPQHF. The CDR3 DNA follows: TGTGCCAGCAGCTTAGATTACGGGGATCAGCCCCAGCATTTT.

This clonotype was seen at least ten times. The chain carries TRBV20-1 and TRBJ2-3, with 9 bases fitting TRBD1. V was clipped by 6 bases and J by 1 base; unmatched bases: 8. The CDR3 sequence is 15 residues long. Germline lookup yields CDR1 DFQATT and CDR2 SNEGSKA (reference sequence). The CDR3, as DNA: TGCAGTGCCGTCGCGGACAGGGGCGGCACAGATACGCAGTATTTT. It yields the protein CSAVADRGGTDTQYF.

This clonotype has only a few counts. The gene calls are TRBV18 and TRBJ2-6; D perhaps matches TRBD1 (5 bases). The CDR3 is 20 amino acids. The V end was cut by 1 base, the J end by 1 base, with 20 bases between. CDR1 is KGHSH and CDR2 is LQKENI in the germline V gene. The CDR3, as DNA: TGTGCCAGCTCACCACTATTTACCGGACAAACCGATTCTGGGGCCAACGTCCTGACTTTC. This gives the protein CASSPLFTGQTDSGANVLTF.